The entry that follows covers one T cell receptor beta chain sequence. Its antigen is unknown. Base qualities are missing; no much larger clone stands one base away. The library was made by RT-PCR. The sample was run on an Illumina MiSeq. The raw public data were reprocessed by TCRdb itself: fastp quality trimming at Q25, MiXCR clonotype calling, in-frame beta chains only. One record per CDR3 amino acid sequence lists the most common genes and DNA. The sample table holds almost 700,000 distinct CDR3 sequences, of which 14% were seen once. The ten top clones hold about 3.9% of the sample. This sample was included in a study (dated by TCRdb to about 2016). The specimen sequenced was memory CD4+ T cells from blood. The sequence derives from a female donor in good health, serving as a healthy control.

The CDR3 sequence is CASSVGSRTSGNNEQFF. The DNA reads as follows: TGTGCCAGCAGCGTAGGGTCCAGGACTAGCGGGAACAATGAGCAGTTCTTC. This receptor chain uses TRBV9 and TRBJ2-1, and 12 bases in between align with TRBD2. CDR1 and CDR2 were assigned from the germline V gene as SGDLS and YYNGEE. The CDR3 starts with the cysteine, ends with the phenylalanine, and has 17 residues. Kept here is only the CDR3 DNA, which spans 51 bases and is read in frame from base 1. Clipping removes 0 bases from V and 5 bases from J, with 6 as the unmatched junction base count.